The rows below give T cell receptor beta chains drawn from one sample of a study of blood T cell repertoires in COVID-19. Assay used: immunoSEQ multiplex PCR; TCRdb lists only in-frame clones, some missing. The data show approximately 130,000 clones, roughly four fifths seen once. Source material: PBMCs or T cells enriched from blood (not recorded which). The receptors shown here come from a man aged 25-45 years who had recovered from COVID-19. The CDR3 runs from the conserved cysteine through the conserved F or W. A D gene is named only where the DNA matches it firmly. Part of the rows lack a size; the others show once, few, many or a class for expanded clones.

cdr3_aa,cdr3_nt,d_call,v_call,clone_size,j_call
CASSGPGQKNEKLFF,TGTGCCAGCTCAGGCCCGGGACAGAAGAATGAAAAACTGTTTTTT,TRBD1,TRBV18,.,TRBJ1-4
CASSGSRGFVYEQFF,TGTGCCAGCAGCGGCAGCAGGGGCTTTGTGTATGAGCAGTTCTTC,.,TRBV5-4,.,TRBJ2-1
CASSPVGGGLSGANVLTF,TGTGCCAGCAGCCCGGTGGGGGGTGGACTATCTGGGGCCAACGTCCTGACTTTC,.,TRBV5-6,.,TRBJ2-6
CASSQELGYSNQPQHF,TGTGCCAGCAGCCAAGAACTCGGTTATAGCAATCAGCCCCAGCATTTT,.,TRBV4-2,.,TRBJ1-5
CASSFIAGRPGNEQFF,TGTGCCAGCAGCTTCATAGCGGGAAGGCCAGGGAATGAGCAGTTCTTC,TRBD2,TRBV7-3,.,TRBJ2-1
CASSPRQGRDANTEAFF,TGTGCCAGCAGCCCACGACAGGGTAGGGACGCGAACACTGAAGCTTTCTTT,TRBD1,TRBV7-9,.,TRBJ1-1
CASSSIRNTEAFF,TGTGCCAGCAGTTCGATCAGGAACACTGAAGCTTTCTTT,.,TRBV12-3/TRBV12-4,.,TRBJ1-1
CASSFGITEAFF,TGTGCCAGCAGTTTCGGGATCACTGAAGCTTTCTTT,.,TRBV12-3/TRBV12-4,once,TRBJ1-1
CATTGAINTEAFF,TGTGCCACTACAGGGGCGATTAACACTGAAGCTTTCTTT,TRBD1,TRBV6-5,.,TRBJ1-1
CSVELTGNGETQYF,TGCAGCGTTGAGTTGACAGGGAACGGGGAGACCCAGTACTTC,TRBD1,TRBV29-1,.,TRBJ2-5
CASSLDLGRGSTEAFF,TGTGCCAGCAGCTTAGATTTGGGCAGGGGGTCCACTGAAGCTTTCTTT,TRBD1,TRBV7-9,.,TRBJ1-1
CASSYLAGVSNEQFF,TGTGCCAGCAGCTACCTAGCGGGAGTGTCCAATGAGCAGTTCTTC,TRBD2,TRBV11-2,once,TRBJ2-1
CASSQATRNEQFF,TGTGCCAGCAGCCAAGCTACCCGGAATGAGCAGTTCTTC,.,TRBV3-1/TRBV3-2,few,TRBJ2-1
CASSDLDRGFLQPQHF,TGTGCCAGCAGTGATTTGGACAGGGGATTCCTTCAGCCCCAGCATTTT,TRBD1,TRBV2,.,TRBJ1-5
CASSSGQGARFGTEAFF,TGCGCCAGCAGCTCAGGACAGGGGGCTCGTTTTGGCACTGAAGCTTTCTTT,TRBD1,TRBV5-1,once,TRBJ1-1
CASSLESSGRAGEQFF,TGCGCCAGCAGCTTGGAGTCTAGCGGGAGAGCGGGTGAGCAGTTCTTC,TRBD2,TRBV5-1,.,TRBJ2-1
CASSPTGGAYNEQFF,TGTGCCAGCAGCCCAACAGGGGGAGCCTACAATGAGCAGTTCTTC,TRBD1,TRBV7-2,.,TRBJ2-1
CASSIQGAGQPQHF,TGTGCCAGTAGTATCCAGGGGGCAGGACAGCCCCAGCATTTT,TRBD1,TRBV19,.,TRBJ1-5
CASSKRITLDRENITGELFF,TGTGCCAGCAGCAAACGAATTACCTTAGACAGGGAAAATATCACCGGGGAGCTGTTTTTT,.,TRBV21-1,.,TRBJ2-2
CAISIGQNTEAFF,TGTGCCATCAGTATAGGACAGAACACTGAAGCTTTCTTT,.,TRBV10-3,.,TRBJ1-1
CASSLAQGIGGYTF,TGTGCCAGCAGCTTGGCACAGGGAATTGGCGGCTACACCTTC,.,TRBV5-6,.,TRBJ1-2
CASSRKTGSIISSGANVLTF,TGTGCCAGCAGTCGCAAGACAGGGAGCATAATTAGCTCTGGGGCCAACGTCCTGACTTTC,TRBD1,TRBV6-6,.,TRBJ2-6
CASSGTGTEEYEQYF,TGTGCCAGCAGCGGAACCGGGACAGAAGAATACGAGCAGTACTTC,TRBD1,TRBV9,.,TRBJ2-7
CASSLAVTSTDTQYF,TGTGCCAGCAGCTTGGCCGTGACTAGCACAGATACGCAGTATTTT,.,TRBV5-8,.,TRBJ2-3
CASGPGLDYNEQFF,TGTGCCAGCGGACCGGGACTGGACTACAATGAGCAGTTCTTC,.,TRBV30,.,TRBJ2-1
CASSLSWRDLYNEQFF,TGTGCCAGCAGCTTGTCATGGCGGGACCTCTACAATGAGCAGTTCTTC,.,TRBV7-2,.,TRBJ2-1
CASSLFGTGVYGYTF,TGTGCCAGCAGCTTATTCGGGACAGGGGTGTATGGCTACACCTTC,TRBD1,TRBV7-9,.,TRBJ1-2